This entry describes one TCR beta chain. Antigen unknown. The CDR3 is made up of 15 amino acids. Germline-derived CDR1 and CDR2 are MRHNA and SNTAGT. The TRB libraries of cDNA were built by UMI-labeled 5' RACE. With the 5' RACE reads reprocessed, TCRdb shows one record per CDR3 protein and no DNA. The sample totals around 61,000 distinct CDR3 sequences; its top ten clones hold around 0.7%. This sample was included in a study of CXCR3-negative and CXCR3-positive naive CD8 T cells. About the study: Across all libraries, TRB reads numbered approximately 150 million, with about 1.5 +/- 0.3 million in each library.

Study-wide points: CXCR3-expressing naive cells carried TRB CDR3s more hydrophobic than those of CXCR3-negative naive cells. Memory CD8+ cells had much lower diversity, and both naive subsets had comparably high diversity.

The sample taken for sequencing was naive CXCR3+ CD8+ T cells from blood. Subset in this sample: CD45RO-CCR7+CD27+CD95- naive CD8+ T cells expressing CXCR3 (TNR3+). The TCR originated in a human donor in good health. Some clones in this sample may be carry-over from other donors' samples. V usage is TRBV6-4 and J usage is TRBJ2-1; TCRdb gives TRBD1 as the D gene, but with no DNA this cannot be confirmed. CDR3: CASSDSTGGYNEQFF.